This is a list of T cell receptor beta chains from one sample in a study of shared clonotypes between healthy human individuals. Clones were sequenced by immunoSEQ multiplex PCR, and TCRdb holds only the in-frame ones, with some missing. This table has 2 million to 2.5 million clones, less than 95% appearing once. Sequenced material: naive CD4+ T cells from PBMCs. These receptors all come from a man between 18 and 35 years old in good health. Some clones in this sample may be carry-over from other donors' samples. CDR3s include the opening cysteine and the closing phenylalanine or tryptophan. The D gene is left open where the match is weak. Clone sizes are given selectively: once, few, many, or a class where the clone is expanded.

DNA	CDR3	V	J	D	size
TGCGCCAGCAGCTTGGGAGACCTGGTCTATGGCTACACCTTC	CASSLGDLVYGYTF	TRBV5-1	TRBJ1-2	-	-
TGTGCCAGTAGTAGTGGACAGGTAGCTGAAAAACTGTTTTTT	CASSSGQVAEKLFF	TRBV19	TRBJ1-4	TRBD1	-
TGCGCCAGCAGCGTCCCGGAGGGCCCCTATGAGCAGTACTTC	CASSVPEGPYEQYF	TRBV5-1	TRBJ2-7	-	once
TGCAGCGTTGATAGTGGGTACTCCTACGAGCAGTACTTC	CSVDSGYSYEQYF	TRBV29-1	TRBJ2-7	-	-
TGTGCCAGCAGCTTAGAACCACCGCGGGGCCAAGAGACCCAGTACTTC	CASSLEPPRGQETQYF	TRBV7-6	TRBJ2-5	-	-
TGTGCCAGCAGTGAAGCGCTGGGGAACACTGAAGCTTTCTTT	CASSEALGNTEAFF	TRBV2	TRBJ1-1	-	-
TGTGCCAGCAGCCTTCCCCGACAGGGGGCTAAGGTGAACACTGAAGCTTTCTTT	CASSLPRQGAKVNTEAFF	TRBV7-9	TRBJ1-1	TRBD1	-
TGTGCCAGCAGCCTCCCGAGCGGGAGCTACAATGAGCAGTTCTTC	CASSLPSGSYNEQFF	TRBV7-2	TRBJ2-1	TRBD2	-
TGCAGTGCCTTGCGGAATGAGCAGTTCTTC	CSALRNEQFF	TRBV20-1	TRBJ2-1	-	-
TGTGCCAGCAGCCTTCCGGGACAGGGGAAAGCTTTCTTT	CASSLPGQGKAFF	TRBV6-5	TRBJ1-1	TRBD1	-
TGTGCCAGCAGCCCAGGGACAGATACGCAGTATTTT	CASSPGTDTQYF	TRBV7-8	TRBJ2-3	-	-
TGTGCCAGCAGTAGACAGGGGGGCTATGGCTACACCTTC	CASSRQGGYGYTF	TRBV28	TRBJ1-2	TRBD1	-
TGTGCCAGCAGAAGGGGGGGCCACTCGCCCCCCTACGAGCAGTACTTC	CASRRGGHSPPYEQYF	TRBV28	TRBJ2-7	-	-
TGTGCCAGCAGCCAAGCAGGGGTGGGTGAGCAGTTCTTC	CASSQAGVGEQFF	TRBV14	TRBJ2-1	-	-
TGTGCCAGCAGTGCACGGACAGGGACGAACACTGAAGCTTTCTTT	CASSARTGTNTEAFF	TRBV2	TRBJ1-1	TRBD1	-
TGTGCCACCAGCAGAGCGGGACTAGCGGTATACAATGAGCAGTTCTTC	CATSRAGLAVYNEQFF	TRBV15	TRBJ2-1	TRBD2	-
TGCGCCAGCAGCTTGGGGGGACAGGGTGCGACTGAAGCTTTCTTT	CASSLGGQGATEAFF	TRBV5-1	TRBJ1-1	TRBD1	-
TGTGCCAGCAGTGAAGGAACTAGCGGGAGTGCAGATACGCAGTATTTT	CASSEGTSGSADTQYF	TRBV25-1	TRBJ2-3	TRBD2	-
TGTGCCTGGAGTGAAGGCGGGAACACTGAAGCTTTCTTT	CAWSEGGNTEAFF	TRBV30	TRBJ1-1	-	-
TGCGCCAGCAGAAAGGACAGGGACTATGGCTACACCTTC	CASRKDRDYGYTF	TRBV10-1	TRBJ1-2	TRBD1	-
TGTGCCAGCAGTGAAGCACCCGGTAACGGCTACACCTTC	CASSEAPGNGYTF	TRBV2	TRBJ1-2	-	-
TGTGCCAGCAGAAATGGGTTAGGACTCACAGATACGCAGTATTTT	CASRNGLGLTDTQYF	TRBV2	TRBJ2-3	-	-
TGTGCCAGCAGTTTAGTCTACGAGCAGTACTTC	CASSLVYEQYF	TRBV27	TRBJ2-7	-	-
TGTGCCAGCAGCTACGGGGGCGAAGCTTTCTTT	CASSYGGEAFF	TRBV7-6	TRBJ1-1	-	-
TGTGCCAGCAGTCCACAACCGTGGAGAAAACAAGAGACCCAGTACTTC	CASSPQPWRKQETQYF	TRBV27	TRBJ2-5	-	-
TGTGCTACCGCTAGGGGACAGTTGGAGACCCAGTACTTC	CATARGQLETQYF	TRBV12-5	TRBJ2-5	TRBD1	-
TGTGCCAGCAGCTTAGATCGGTGGGGGAGCTCCTACAATGAGCAGTTCTTC	CASSLDRWGSSYNEQFF	TRBV7-9	TRBJ2-1	-	-
TGTGCCAGCTCAGCGGAAAATGGGGGCCAACTGTTTTTT	CASSAENGGQLFF	TRBV18	TRBJ1-4	-	-
TGCAGCGTTGACAAAGCATCGGGCACCGGGGAGCTGTTTTTT	CSVDKASGTGELFF	TRBV29-1	TRBJ2-2	-	-
TGTGCCACCGCGTGGGGTGTCTACGAGCAGTACTTC	CATAWGVYEQYF	TRBV7-8	TRBJ2-7	-	-
TGTGCCAGCAGCCAAAACAGCTTTACGAGCGCAGATACGCAGTATTTT	CASSQNSFTSADTQYF	TRBV7-3	TRBJ2-3	-	-
TGTGCCAGCAGTCCCGGACTAGCGGAACTCTCCTACGAGCAGTACTTC	CASSPGLAELSYEQYF	TRBV28	TRBJ2-7	TRBD2	-
TGTGCCACCAGCAGGGAGATCCTCCTAGCGGGAGGCCCAGATACGCAGTATTTT	CATSREILLAGGPDTQYF	TRBV15	TRBJ2-3	TRBD2	-
TGTGCCAGCAGCCGAGACAGGGTTGGTGAAGCTTTCTTT	CASSRDRVGEAFF	TRBV5-6	TRBJ1-1	TRBD1	few
TGTGCCAGCAGTGTCGACAGGGGCACTGAAGCTTTCTTT	CASSVDRGTEAFF	TRBV6-5	TRBJ1-1	TRBD1	-
TGTGCCAGCAGCCTCGAAGTGAGGGGCTACACCTTC	CASSLEVRGYTF	TRBV5-4	TRBJ1-2	-	once
TGTGCCAGTAGTTTCTCGGGACAGTATGGCTACACCTTC	CASSFSGQYGYTF	TRBV19	TRBJ1-2	TRBD1	-
TGTGCCAGCAGCGTCGCACTCCAAGAGACCCAGTACTTC	CASSVALQETQYF	TRBV9	TRBJ2-5	-	-
TGCAGCGTTGCCCCTCCTAACAGGGGGCGCGGGCATGAGCAGTTCTTC	CSVAPPNRGRGHEQFF	TRBV29-1	TRBJ2-1	TRBD1	-
TGTGCCAGCTCACCATCGATAACGGGGGGCGACGACTATGGCTACACCTTC	CASSPSITGGDDYGYTF	TRBV18	TRBJ1-2	-	-
TGCGCCAGCAGCCACCGGGACAGCAAAGAGACCCAGTACTTC	CASSHRDSKETQYF	TRBV5-1	TRBJ2-5	TRBD1	-
TGTGCCAGCAGCCAGGCCACTAGCGGGGGTGAGCAGTTCTTC	CASSQATSGGEQFF	TRBV4-2	TRBJ2-1	TRBD2	-
TGTGCCAGCAGTGAGGAGAGGCAGGGCCGCTACGAGCAGTACTTC	CASSEERQGRYEQYF	TRBV25-1	TRBJ2-7	-	-
TGCAGTGTCCAAGTGCATGAGCAGTTCTTC	CSVQVHEQFF	TRBV20-1	TRBJ2-1	-	-
TGTGCCAGCAGTTTACCCACAGATACGCAGTATTTT	CASSLPTDTQYF	TRBV28	TRBJ2-3	-	-
TGTGCCAGCAGCTTGCCGCGGGGGGATACGCAGTATTTT	CASSLPRGDTQYF	TRBV5-4	TRBJ2-3	TRBD2	-
TGTGCCAGCAGCTTAGCGTTAAGGGGGCTCGAGCAGTACTTC	CASSLALRGLEQYF	TRBV7-3	TRBJ2-7	TRBD1	-
TGTGCCAGCAGCCTGACTAGCGGGAAATCAGATACGCAGTATTTT	CASSLTSGKSDTQYF	TRBV28	TRBJ2-3	TRBD2	-
TGCGCCAGCAGCCAAGACCGGTTATACAATGAGCAGTTCTTC	CASSQDRLYNEQFF	TRBV4-1	TRBJ2-1	-	-
TGTGCCAGCAGCGTAGGGGAGGGGGACAGGGTTAAGGACACTGAAGCTTTCTTT	CASSVGEGDRVKDTEAFF	TRBV9	TRBJ1-1	TRBD1	-
TGTGCCAGCAGTGAACCGCCCTCTAACTATGGCTACACCTTC	CASSEPPSNYGYTF	TRBV6-1	TRBJ1-2	-	-
TGTGCCAGCAGTAATCCCGGACAGCCCCAGCATTTT	CASSNPGQPQHF	TRBV28	TRBJ1-5	-	-
TGTGCCAGCAGTTCGCACGGCACTGAAGCTTTCTTT	CASSSHGTEAFF	TRBV2	TRBJ1-1	-	-
TGCGCCAGCAGATTGGACCCGACTCCTAGGTACGAGCAGTACTTC	CASRLDPTPRYEQYF	TRBV5-1	TRBJ2-7	-	once
TGCAGCGTTCAAGGCAGGGGCGCCCCCCTGGGCTACAATGAGCAGTTCTTC	CSVQGRGAPLGYNEQFF	TRBV29-1	TRBJ2-1	-	-